The 2 T cell receptor beta chains given below trace back to one sample, sequenced in a study of blood T cell repertoires in COVID-19. Repertoires were generated with immunoSEQ multiplex PCR, while TCRdb's copy carries only in-frame clones and drops some. The sample includes around 250,000 clones, roughly nine tenths of them seen just once. Sequencing used PBMCs or T cells enriched from blood (not recorded which). These receptors all stem from a human donor in a cohort exposed to, infected with or recovered from COVID-19 (not recorded which). The donor label of this sample is uncertain.

The sample holds one count of this clone. The chain joins TRBV6-5 to TRBJ2-7, with D maybe TRBD2 (6 bases). Germline CDR1 is MNHEY and CDR2 is SVGAGI. The CDR3 is 14 residues long. The V and J ends lost 5 bases and 6 bases respectively, with 17 bases between them. The CDR3 bases are TGTGCCAGCAGTAATTTTGGAGGGGCTGGCGAGCAGTACTTC. Translated: CASSNFGGAGEQYF.

The gene calls are TRBV5-8 and TRBJ2-1, with a possible D match to TRBD2 (6 bases). This CDR3 is 16 amino acids long. V lost 2 bases and J 5 bases, leaving 17 bases between the germline ends. CDR1 SGHTS and CDR2 YDEGEE come from the germline V gene. Here the CDR3 reads CASSFGAGSANNEQFF. CDR3 DNA sequence: TGTGCCAGCAGCTTTGGGGCGGGGTCGGCAAACAATGAGCAGTTCTTC.